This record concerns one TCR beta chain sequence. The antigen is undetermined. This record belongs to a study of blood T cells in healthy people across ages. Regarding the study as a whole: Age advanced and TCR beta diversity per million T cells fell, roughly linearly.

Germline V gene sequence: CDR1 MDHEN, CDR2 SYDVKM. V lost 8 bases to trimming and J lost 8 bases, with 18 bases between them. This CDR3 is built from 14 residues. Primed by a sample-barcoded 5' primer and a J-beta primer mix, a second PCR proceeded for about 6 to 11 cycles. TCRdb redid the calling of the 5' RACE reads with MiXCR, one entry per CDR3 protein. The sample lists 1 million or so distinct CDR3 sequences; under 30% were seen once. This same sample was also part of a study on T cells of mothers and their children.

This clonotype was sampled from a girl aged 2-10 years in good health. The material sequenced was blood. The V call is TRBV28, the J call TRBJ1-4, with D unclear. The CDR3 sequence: CASGRDSLGEKLFF. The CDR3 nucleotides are TGTGCCAGCGGCAGAGATTCCCTCGGAGAAAAACTGTTTTTT.